This T cell receptor beta chain was sequenced in a study of CD8+ T cells in alopecia areata. Study-level information: Twice daily, treated patients received 5 to 10 mg of oral tofacitinib.

General study findings and limits: Lesional scalp, especially alopecia totalis/universalis, showed higher clonality than normal scalp. Sequence data from scalp samples additionally include resident alphabeta T cells of normal skin.

Following RNA extraction, reverse transcription yielded cDNA that acted as the sequencing template. The table came from immunoSEQ multiplex PCR; TCRdb's copy has only in-frame clones and leaves some out. The sample contains about 97,000 clones, 41% of which appear only once. This clone was picked up a small number of times. Its antigen is unknown. V lost 2 bases, J lost 4 bases, and 10 bases stayed unmatched. Germline CDR1 and CDR2: SQVTM and ANQGSEA. The CDR3 runs to 15 residues. The receptor was isolated from a human donor with alopecia areata. The chain recombines TRBV29-1 with TRBJ2-7; 8 bases line up with TRBD1. Sequencing was done on a sample of CD4+ T cells sorted from blood. The CDR3 region is CSVELGTGNLYEQYF. Here the CDR3 DNA reads TGCAGCGTTGAATTAGGGACAGGTAACCTTTACGAGCAGTACTTC.